This T cell receptor beta chain was sequenced in a study of blood T cell repertoires in COVID-19. The protocol was immunoSEQ multiplex PCR, while the TCRdb copy is restricted to in-frame clones and leaves out a portion. Of roughly 150,000 clones in the sample, about nine tenths were seen once. Deletions cut 6 bases from V and 8 bases from J, with 16 bases between. Germline lookup yields CDR1 SNHLY and CDR2 FYNNEI. The CDR3 is 13 amino acids. This clone was detected once. The genes are TRBV2 and TRBJ1-2, with TRBD1 as a possible D gene (5 bases). The clonotype originates from a woman between 35 and 50 years old who had been exposed to COVID-19. Specimen: PBMCs or T cells enriched from blood (not recorded which). The CDR3 DNA reads as TGTGCCAGCAGGATCTTCCTCAGGGCGGGCTACACCTTC. Protein product: CASRIFLRAGYTF.